This T cell receptor beta chain was retrieved from a study of blood T cell repertoires in COVID-19. At the level of the study: Samples came from the United States, Italy and Spain, spanning acute and convalescent COVID-19.

Assay: immunoSEQ multiplex PCR; the TCRdb copy retains only in-frame clones and omits some. Here the sample spans more than 95,000 clones, 65% to 80% being singletons. This clone turned up a few times. Trimming removed 4 bases from V and 0 bases from J, with 13 bases in between. This CDR3 is built from 16 residues. The germline V gene encodes CDR1 SEHNR and CDR2 FQNEAQ (reference sequence). The V and J genes are TRBV7-9 and TRBJ1-5; no reliable D call. The receptor's source is a woman aged 70-85 years with acute or convalescent COVID-19. The sample consisted of peripheral blood. This CDR3 is CASSSPTGNSNQPQHF. For the CDR3, the DNA is TGTGCCAGCAGCTCGCCTACGGGAAATAGCAATCAGCCCCAGCATTTT.